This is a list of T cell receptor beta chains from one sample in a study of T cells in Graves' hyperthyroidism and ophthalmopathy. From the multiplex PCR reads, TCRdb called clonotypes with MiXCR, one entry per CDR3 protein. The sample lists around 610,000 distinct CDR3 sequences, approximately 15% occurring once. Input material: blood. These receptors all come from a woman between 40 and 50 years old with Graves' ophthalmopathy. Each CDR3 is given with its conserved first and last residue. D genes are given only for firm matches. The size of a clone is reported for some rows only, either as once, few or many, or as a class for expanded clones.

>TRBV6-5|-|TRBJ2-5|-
CASSYGRQQETQYF
TGTGCCAGCAGTTATGGACGGCAGCAAGAGACCCAGTACTTC
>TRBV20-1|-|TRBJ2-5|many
CSARDRRDQETQYF
TGCAGTGCTAGAGATCGGCGGGACCAAGAGACCCAGTACTTC
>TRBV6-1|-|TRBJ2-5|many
CASSEQGQQTQYF
TGTGCCAGCAGTGAACAGGGGCAGCAGACCCAGTACTTC
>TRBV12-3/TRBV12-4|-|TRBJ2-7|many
CASSLQRYEQYF
TGTGCCAGCAGTCTCCAGCGCTACGAGCAGTACTTC
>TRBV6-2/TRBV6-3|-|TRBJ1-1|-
CASSRNPNTEAFF
TGTGCCAGCAGCCGCAATCCGAACACTGAAGCTTTCTTT
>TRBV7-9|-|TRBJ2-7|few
CASGFRGGARHEQYF
TGTGCCAGCGGCTTCAGAGGGGGGGCCCGCCACGAGCAGTACTTC
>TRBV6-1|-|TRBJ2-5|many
CASKLQETQYF
TGTGCCAGCAAGTTGCAAGAGACCCAGTACTTC
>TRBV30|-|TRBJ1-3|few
CAWSVGFWGNTIYF
TGTGCCTGGAGTGTCGGATTTTGGGGAAACACCATATATTTT
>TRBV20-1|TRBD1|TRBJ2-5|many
CSAADRETQYF
TGCAGTGCAGCGGACAGGGAGACCCAGTACTTC
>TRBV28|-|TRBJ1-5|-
CASNQGTQPQHF
TGTGCCAGCAATCAGGGGACCCAGCCCCAGCATTTT
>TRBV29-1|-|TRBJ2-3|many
CSVGWEGVTDTQYF
TGCAGCGTTGGATGGGAGGGGGTCACAGATACGCAGTATTTT
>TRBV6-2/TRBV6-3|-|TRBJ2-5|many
CASSYSPADGQGWETQYF
TGTGCCAGCAGTTACTCCCCCGCGGACGGGCAGGGATGGGAGACCCAGTACTTC
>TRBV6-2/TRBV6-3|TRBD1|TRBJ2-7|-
CASRKPGGSLVEQYF
TGTGCCAGCAGAAAACCAGGGGGCAGTTTGGTCGAGCAGTACTTC
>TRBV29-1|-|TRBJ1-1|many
CSVEGGGAEAFF
TGCAGCGTTGAAGGTGGGGGTGCTGAAGCTTTCTTT
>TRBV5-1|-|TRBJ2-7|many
CASSWDGTSLYEQYF
TGCGCCAGCAGCTGGGATGGGACCAGTCTCTACGAGCAGTACTTC
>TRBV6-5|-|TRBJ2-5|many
CASSYRAAQRGETQYF
TGTGCCAGCAGTTACCGGGCCGCCCAAAGGGGGGAGACCCAGTACTTC
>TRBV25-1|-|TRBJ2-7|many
CASTQSGTYEQYF
TGTGCCAGCACTCAAAGCGGAACCTACGAGCAGTACTTC
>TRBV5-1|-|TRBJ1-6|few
CASSLEAGVRSPLHF
TGCGCCAGCAGCTTGGAGGCAGGCGTGAGGTCACCCCTCCACTTT
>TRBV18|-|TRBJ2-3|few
CASSPGGTGTDTQYF
TGTGCCAGCTCACCAGGGGGAACGGGCACAGATACGCAGTATTTT
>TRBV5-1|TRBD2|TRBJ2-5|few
CASSLVRERVETQYF
TGCGCCAGCAGCTTGGTGCGGGAGCGTGTAGAGACCCAGTACTTC